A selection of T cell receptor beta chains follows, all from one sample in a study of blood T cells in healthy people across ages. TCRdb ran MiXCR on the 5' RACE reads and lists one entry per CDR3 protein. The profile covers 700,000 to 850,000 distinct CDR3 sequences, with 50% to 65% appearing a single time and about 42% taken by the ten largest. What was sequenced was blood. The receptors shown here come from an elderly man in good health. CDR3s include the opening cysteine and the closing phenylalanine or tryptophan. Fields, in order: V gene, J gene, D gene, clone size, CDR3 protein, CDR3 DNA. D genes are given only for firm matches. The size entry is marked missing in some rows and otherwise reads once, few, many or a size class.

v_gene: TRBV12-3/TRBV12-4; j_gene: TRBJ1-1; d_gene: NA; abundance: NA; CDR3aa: CASSFRPPFEAFF; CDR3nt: TGTGCCAGCAGTTTTCGTCCGCCATTTGAAGCTTTCTTT
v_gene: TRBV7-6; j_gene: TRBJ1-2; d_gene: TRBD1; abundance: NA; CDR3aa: CASSRTDRANYGYTF; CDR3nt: TGTGCCAGCAGCCGAACGGACAGGGCTAACTATGGCTACACCTTC
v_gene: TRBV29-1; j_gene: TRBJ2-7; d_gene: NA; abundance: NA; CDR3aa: CSVEEGAYEQYF; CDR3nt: TGCAGCGTTGAAGAGGGGGCCTACGAGCAGTACTTC
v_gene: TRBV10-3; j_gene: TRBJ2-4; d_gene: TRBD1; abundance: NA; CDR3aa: CAISDTRTGIKNIQYF; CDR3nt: TGTGCCATCAGTGACACCAGGACAGGGATAAAAAACATTCAGTACTTC
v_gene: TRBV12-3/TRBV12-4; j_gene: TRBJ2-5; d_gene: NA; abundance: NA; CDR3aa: CASSITGLETQYF; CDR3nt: TGTGCCAGCAGTATCACCGGATTGGAGACCCAGTACTTC
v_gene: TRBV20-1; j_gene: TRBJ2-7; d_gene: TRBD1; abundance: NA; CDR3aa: CSATGQIIYEQYF; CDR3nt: TGCAGTGCCACGGGACAGATAATCTACGAGCAGTACTTC
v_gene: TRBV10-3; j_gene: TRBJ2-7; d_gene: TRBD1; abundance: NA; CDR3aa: CAISRQGGLYEQYF; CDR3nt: TGTGCCATCAGTAGACAGGGTGGGCTCTACGAGCAGTACTTC
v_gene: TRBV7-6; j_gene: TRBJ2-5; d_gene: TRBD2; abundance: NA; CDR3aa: CASSSGLAGLETQYF; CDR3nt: TGTGCCAGCAGCTCCGGACTAGCGGGATTAGAGACCCAGTACTTC
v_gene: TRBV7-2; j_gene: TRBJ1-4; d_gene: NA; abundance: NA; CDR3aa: CASRPTLATNEKLFF; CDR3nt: TGTGCCAGCAGACCTACGCTAGCAACTAATGAAAAACTGTTTTTT
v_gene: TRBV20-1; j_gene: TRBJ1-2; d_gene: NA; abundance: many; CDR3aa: CSARGAGEPNYGYTF; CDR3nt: TGCAGTGCTAGAGGGGCAGGGGAACCTAACTATGGCTACACCTTC
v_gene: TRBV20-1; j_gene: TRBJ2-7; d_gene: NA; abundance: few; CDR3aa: CSARDSRREQYF; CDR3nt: TGCAGTGCTAGAGATTCGCGTCGAGAGCAGTACTTC
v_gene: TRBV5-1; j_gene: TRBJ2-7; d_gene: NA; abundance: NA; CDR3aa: CASSLARQSDEQYF; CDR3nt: TGCGCCAGCAGCTTGGCCAGGCAGAGCGACGAGCAGTACTTC
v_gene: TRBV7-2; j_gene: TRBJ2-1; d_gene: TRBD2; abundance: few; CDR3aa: CASSLALAYEQFF; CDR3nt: TGTGCCAGCAGCTTAGCACTAGCGTATGAGCAGTTCTTC
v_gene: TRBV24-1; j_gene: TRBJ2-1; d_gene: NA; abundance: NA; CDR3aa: CATSDTDPSNEQFF; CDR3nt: TGTGCCACCAGTGATACGGACCCCTCCAATGAGCAGTTCTTC
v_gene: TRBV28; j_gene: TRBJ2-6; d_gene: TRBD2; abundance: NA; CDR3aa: CATLSQREGSGANVLTF; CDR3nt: TGTGCCACCCTTTCCCAGCGGGAGGGCTCTGGGGCCAACGTCCTGACTTTC
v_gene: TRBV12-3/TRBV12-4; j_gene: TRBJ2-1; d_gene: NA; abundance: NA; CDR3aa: CASSLQLAYNEQFF; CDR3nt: TGTGCCAGCAGTTTACAACTAGCCTACAATGAGCAGTTCTTC
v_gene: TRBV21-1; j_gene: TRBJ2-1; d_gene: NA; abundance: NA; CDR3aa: CASSSNVQGRYNEQFF; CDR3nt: TGTGCCAGCAGCTCGAACGTCCAGGGTCGGTATAATGAGCAGTTCTTC
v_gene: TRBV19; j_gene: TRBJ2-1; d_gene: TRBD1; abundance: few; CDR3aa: CASRIDRGLYNEQFF; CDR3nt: TGTGCCAGTAGAATTGACAGGGGGCTCTACAATGAGCAGTTCTTC
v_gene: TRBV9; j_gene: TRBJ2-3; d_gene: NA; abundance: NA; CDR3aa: CASSVAGWADTQYF; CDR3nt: TGTGCCAGCAGCGTAGCGGGATGGGCAGATACGCAGTATTTT
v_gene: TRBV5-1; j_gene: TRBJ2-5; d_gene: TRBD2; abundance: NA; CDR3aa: CASSLPGTRLGETQYF; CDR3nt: TGCGCCAGCAGCTTGCCAGGGACTAGGTTGGGGGAGACCCAGTACTTC
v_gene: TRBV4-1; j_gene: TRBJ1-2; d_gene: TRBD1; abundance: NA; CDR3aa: CASSQGGGRGRSNYGYTF; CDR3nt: TGCGCCAGCAGCCAAGGTGGCGGCAGGGGGCGCTCTAACTATGGCTACACCTTC
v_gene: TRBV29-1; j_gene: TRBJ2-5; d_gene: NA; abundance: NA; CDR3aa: CSVVGDGQETQYF; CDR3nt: TGCAGCGTTGTAGGGGACGGCCAAGAGACCCAGTACTTC
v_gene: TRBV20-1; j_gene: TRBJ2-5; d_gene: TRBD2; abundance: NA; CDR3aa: CSARDRLAGGGETQYF; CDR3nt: TGCAGTGCTAGAGATCGGCTAGCGGGAGGCGGAGAGACCCAGTACTTC
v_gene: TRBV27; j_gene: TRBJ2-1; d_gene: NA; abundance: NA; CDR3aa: CASSLQPVDYNEQFF; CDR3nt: TGTGCCAGCAGTTTACAGCCAGTCGATTACAATGAGCAGTTCTTC
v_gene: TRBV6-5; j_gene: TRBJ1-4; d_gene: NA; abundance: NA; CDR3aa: CASSFRPEAKLFF; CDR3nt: TGTGCCAGCAGTTTTCGGCCGGAAGCAAAACTGTTTTTT
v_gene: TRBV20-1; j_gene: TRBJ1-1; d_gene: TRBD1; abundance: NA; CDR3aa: CSAPRTGLSPEAFF; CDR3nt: TGCAGTGCTCCCCGGACAGGGCTATCACCTGAAGCTTTCTTT
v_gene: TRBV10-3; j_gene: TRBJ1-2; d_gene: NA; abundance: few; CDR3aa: CAISVLETGYTF; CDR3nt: TGTGCCATCAGTGTCCTCGAGACTGGCTACACCTTC
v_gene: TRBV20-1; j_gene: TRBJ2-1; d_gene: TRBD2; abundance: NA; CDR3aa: CSLSGSPYNEQFF; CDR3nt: TGCAGCTTGAGCGGGAGTCCCTACAATGAGCAGTTCTTC
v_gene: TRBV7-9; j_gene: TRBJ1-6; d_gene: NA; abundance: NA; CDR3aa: CASSLGVSPLHF; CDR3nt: TGTGCCAGCAGCTTAGGGGTCTCACCCCTCCACTTT
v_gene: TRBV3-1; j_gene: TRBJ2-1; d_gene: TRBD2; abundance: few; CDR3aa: CASSQDPLAGGSSYNEQFF; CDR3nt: TGTGCCAGCAGCCAAGACCCACTAGCGGGAGGTTCCTCCTACAATGAGCAGTTCTTC
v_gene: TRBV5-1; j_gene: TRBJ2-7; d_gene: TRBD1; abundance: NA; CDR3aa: CASSPGQEGDEQYF; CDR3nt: TGCGCCAGCAGCCCCGGACAGGAAGGAGACGAGCAGTACTTC